This T cell receptor (beta chain) is from a study of post-analysis software for immune sequencing data. Broader study findings: Controls significantly exceeded multiple sclerosis patients in normalized Chao1 diversity. Pronounced co-clustering by F measure was evident among identically batched samples. Higher frequency in patients than in controls was seen for roughly five TRBV segments, with TRBV5-6, TRBV5-1 and TRBV20-1 among them.

The library was made from cDNA and included unique molecular identifiers. TCRdb analysed the PCR reads with MiXCR anew, one entry per CDR3 protein. The sample carries about 430,000 distinct CDR3 sequences, 39% recorded once. This clonotype was observed a handful of times. Its antigen is still unknown. From germline, CDR1 is SQVTM and CDR2 ANQGSEA. With 5 bases clipped from V and 6 bases from J, the junction kept 12 bases outside the gene matches. The CDR3 sequence is 15 residues long. Sequenced: blood. This chain joins TRBV29-1 and TRBJ2-4; 8 positions match TRBD2. The TCR sequence derives from a girl aged 2-10 years with multiple sclerosis. In DNA, the CDR3 is TGCAGCGTTTGGGGTACAGCGGGAGAGAGAAACATTCAGTACTTC. Translation gives CSVWGTAGERNIQYF.